This TCR beta chain was sequenced in a study of blood T cells in healthy people across ages. Findings and caveats of the study: A roughly linear fall in TCR beta diversity per million T cells was seen with increasing age. Possibly, changes in expanded clonotypes were confounded because donor CMV status was unknown.

Next came a second PCR, run for about 7 to 12 cycles, which used a sample-barcoded 5' primer along with a J-beta primer mix. TCRdb passed the 5' RACE reads through MiXCR, listing each CDR3 protein once. This table has hundreds of thousands of distinct CDR3 sequences, 45% to 65% appearing once. For this clonotype: Its antigen is not known.

Trimming took off 0 bases at V and 6 bases at J, with 10 bases between the two ends. CDR3 length equals 13 residues. Germline loops: CDR1 SGHRS, CDR2 YFSETQ. Each donor's blood draw was roughly 10 milliliters of peripheral blood. This receptor was obtained from a man aged 60 to 69 in good health. The chain combines TRBV5-1 with TRBJ2-7; perhaps TRBD1 as D (5 bases). The specimen sequenced was blood. In DNA, the CDR3 is TGCGCCAGCAGCTTGGGACAGTCAGTCGAGCAGTACTTC. Encoded protein: CASSLGQSVEQYF. The full variable domain, with the rest looked up from reference TRBV5-1 and TRBJ2-7, is KAGVTQTPRYLIKTRGQQVTLSCSPISGHRSVSWYQQTPGQGLQFLFEYFSETQRNKGNFPGRFSGRQFSNSRSEMNVSTLELGDSALYLCASSLGQSVEQYFGPGTRLTVT.